The rows below give T cell receptor beta chains drawn from one sample of a study of T-cell memory formation after mild COVID-19. TCRdb re-called the 5' RACE reads with MiXCR, one entry per CDR3 protein. Here the sample spans 560,000 or so distinct CDR3 sequences, around 16% being singletons. The sequencing sample was made of PBMCs or a T cell subset sorted from them (not recorded which). The origin of the receptors is an adult woman who had mild COVID-19 (a few samples of this study predate the infection). Cell type and time point are not known. CDR3s include the opening cysteine and the closing phenylalanine or tryptophan. The order of the fields is D gene, clone size, V gene, J gene, CDR3 protein, CDR3 DNA. A D gene is named only where the DNA matches it firmly. Clone size appears in some rows only: once, few, many, or a class for an expanded clone.

>NA|NA|TRBV11-2|TRBJ2-1
CASSGTTGRSSYNEQFF
TGTGCCAGCAGTGGGACGACCGGACGGAGCTCCTACAATGAGCAGTTCTTC
>TRBD2|few|TRBV6-2/TRBV6-3|TRBJ2-1
CASSSTGTSFNNEQFF
TGTGCCAGCAGTTCCACCGGGACTAGTTTTAATAATGAGCAGTTCTTC
>NA|once|TRBV7-9|TRBJ2-7
CASSFREQAYEQYF
TGTGCCAGCAGCTTCCGGGAGCAGGCCTACGAGCAGTACTTC
>NA|NA|TRBV12-3/TRBV12-4|TRBJ2-2
CASSLALGGELTGELFF
TGTGCCAGCAGTTTAGCCCTTGGCGGGGAGCTCACCGGGGAGCTGTTTTTT
>TRBD1|few|TRBV6-2/TRBV6-3|TRBJ2-7
CASRRIGQVGEQYF
TGTGCCAGCAGGAGAATCGGACAGGTCGGCGAGCAGTACTTC
>NA|few|TRBV5-1|TRBJ1-1
CASSKKPNTEAFF
TGCGCCAGCAGCAAGAAACCGAACACTGAAGCTTTCTTT
>NA|few|TRBV19|TRBJ1-1
CASIDPRRQNTEAFF
TGTGCCAGTATCGATCCGCGGCGGCAGAACACTGAAGCTTTCTTT
>NA|few|TRBV12-3/TRBV12-4|TRBJ1-1
CASRVAVGGEAFF
TGTGCCAGCAGGGTTGCCGTAGGGGGAGAAGCTTTCTTT
>TRBD2|NA|TRBV2|TRBJ2-1
CASTLSGGNEQFF
TGTGCCAGCACCCTTTCGGGGGGCAATGAGCAGTTCTTC
>NA|once|TRBV3-1|TRBJ1-2
CASSQDNKRLYGYTF
TGTGCCAGCAGCCAAGATAATAAGAGACTGTATGGCTACACCTTC
>TRBD2|NA|TRBV6-2/TRBV6-3|TRBJ2-1
CASSYGGSGSRNEQFF
TGTGCCAGCAGTTACGGTGGTAGCGGGAGCAGGAATGAGCAGTTCTTC
>NA|many|TRBV12-3/TRBV12-4|TRBJ2-3
CASSLTRFTDTQYF
TGTGCCAGCAGTCTGACTAGGTTCACAGATACGCAGTATTTT
>TRBD1|few|TRBV5-1|TRBJ1-4
CASSSGGDRSEKLFF
TGCGCCAGCAGCTCCGGGGGGGACAGGTCCGAAAAACTGTTTTTT
>NA|NA|TRBV6-1|TRBJ1-4
CASRGEIRGRYEKLFF
TGTGCCAGCAGAGGGGAAATTCGTGGGCGTTATGAAAAACTGTTTTTT
>NA|NA|TRBV19|TRBJ1-1
CATTPGRTEAFF
TGTGCCACCACCCCCGGCCGGACTGAAGCTTTCTTT
>NA|NA|TRBV29-1|TRBJ2-2
CSVYDRNTGELFF
TGCAGCGTCTACGACAGGAACACCGGGGAGCTGTTTTTT